Each of the 15 T cell receptor beta chains below was sequenced from the same sample in a study of T-cell reconstitution after alpha-beta-depleted transplantation in children. The TCRbeta library was prepared with unique molecular identifiers. MiXCR, applied by TCRdb to the PCR reads, yields one record per CDR3 protein. In the table there are 700,000 or so distinct CDR3 sequences, around 13% of which are singletons. The sample consisted of PBMCs, taken before TCRalphabeta/CD19-depleted stem cell transplant. Receptors originate from a girl aged 2-9 years with congenital amegakaryocytic thrombocytopenia, due to receive a stem cell transplant.

This clonotype was recorded many times. J is TRBJ2-7 and V is TRBV29-1; D may be TRBD1 or TRBD2 (6 bases each). The ends were cut back, 1 base at V and 7 bases at J, with 17 bases in the middle. The CDR3 is 14 residues long. CDR1 is SQVTM, CDR2 ANQGSEA, per germline. The CDR3 region is CSVEADSGAGEQYF. The CDR3 DNA reads as TGCAGCGTTGAAGCGGATTCAGGGGCGGGGGAGCAGTACTTC.

This clonotype was seen repeatedly, ten times or more. The V call is TRBV12-3 or TRBV12-4, the J call TRBJ1-1; no firm D call. The CDR3 spans 11 residues. V dropped 6 bases and J dropped 11 bases, with 13 bases sitting between them. The CDR3 region has the DNA TGTGCCAGCAGCCAAGTTAGTGGGGCTTTCTTT. It codes for CASSQVSGAFF.

This chain connects TRBV6-1 to TRBJ2-7, with 14 bases identical to TRBD2. CDR3 length: 13 amino acids. V lost 4 bases, J lost 12 bases, and 5 bases stayed unmatched. CDR1 is MNHNS, CDR2 SASEGT, per germline. The CDR3 loop is CASSATSGRVVYF. CDR3 sequence (DNA): TGTGCCAGCAGTGCGACTAGCGGGAGGGTTGTGTACTTC.

At least ten counts were recorded for this clonotype. This sequence joins TRBV20-1 and TRBJ2-2; perhaps TRBD2 as D (6 bases). The germline CDR1 and CDR2 sequences are DFQATT and SNEGSKA (reference sequence). Trimming took off 1 base at V and 7 bases at J, with 13 bases between the two ends. The length of the CDR3 is 14 residues. CDR3 sequence reads: CSARVGGFGGELFF. CDR3 sequence (DNA): TGCAGTGCTAGAGTCGGAGGGTTCGGCGGGGAGCTGTTTTTT.

This clonotype was detected a few times. The chain has TRBV20-1 and TRBJ2-1; TRBD2 agrees at 7 bases. CDR3 length equals 16 residues. Germline CDR1 DFQATT, CDR2 SNEGSKA (reference sequence). After removal of 0 bases from V and 7 bases from J, the junction contained 12 bases not matched to a gene. CDR3 sequence: CSAREVGGRAKNEQFF. The CDR3 nucleotides read TGCAGTGCTAGAGAGGTTGGGGGGAGGGCGAAGAATGAGCAGTTCTTC.

This clonotype was seen many times. Since no conserved phenylalanine or tryptophan closes the CDR3, a read error is the likely cause. The DNA is left out, because the CDR3 cannot be placed on it with certainty; the CDR3 is given as TCRdb lists it. This chain uses TRBV6-1 with TRBJ1-1; TRBD1 is the table's D call, not checked against the DNA. Germline V gives CDR1 MNHNS, CDR2 SASEGT. The CDR3 comprises 15 residues, both ends counted. CDR3 in amino acids: CASSEPQGRTGGGRI.

This clonotype appeared a few times. This chain's CDR3 is CASSPGLAGEYEQYF. The DNA for the CDR3 is TGCGCCAGCAGCCCCGGACTAGCGGGAGAATACGAGCAGTACTTC. The rearrangement joins TRBV5-1 to TRBJ2-7; the match to TRBD2 covers 13 bases. CDR3 size: 15 residues. The junction had 5 bases not matched to a gene; V was cut back by 4 bases and J by 4 bases. Germline V gene lookup returns CDR1 SGHRS and CDR2 YFSETQ.

V and J are TRBV4-1 and TRBJ1-1; D might be TRBD1 (5 bases). The CDR3 runs to 16 residues. V lost 4 bases to trimming and J lost 1 base, with 16 bases between them. The germline V gene encodes CDR1 MGHRA and CDR2 YSYEKL. The CDR3 here is CASSPRRGYGNTEAFF. In DNA, the CDR3 is TGCGCCAGCAGCCCCCGAAGGGGATATGGGAACACTGAAGCTTTCTTT.

This chain connects TRBV7-3 to TRBJ2-4; 8 bases are shared with TRBD2. Germline V gene data show CDR1 as SGHTA and CDR2 as FQGTGA. The ends lost 5 bases at V and 5 bases at J; junction bases unmatched: 5. There are 14 residues in the CDR3. Here the CDR3 DNA reads TGTGCCAGCAGCGCCATGACTAGCGAAAACATTCAGTACTTC. This sequence encodes CASSAMTSENIQYF.

There are many counts of this clonotype. The chain has TRBV27 and TRBJ2-3, with D tentatively TRBD1 (5 bases). Per germline, CDR1 MNHEY and CDR2 SMNVEV (reference sequence). The CDR3 is 14 residues long. Trimming cost V 6 bases and J 2 bases, with 12 bases left between them. CDR3 amino acids: CASSQTVITDTQYF. The CDR3 nucleotides are TGTGCCAGCAGCCAGACAGTGATCACAGATACGCAGTATTTT.

The chain links TRBV27 to TRBJ1-2, with 8 positions matching TRBD1. There are 14 residues in the CDR3. The V gene's germline CDR1 is MNHEY and CDR2 SMNVEV (reference sequence). V lost 5 bases to trimming and J lost 4 bases; unmatched junction nucleotides: 6. The CDR3 sequence: CASSRTGSVYGYTF. Written as DNA, the CDR3 is TGTGCCAGCAGTCGGACAGGGTCCGTCTATGGCTACACCTTC.

Many counts were recorded for this clonotype. A read error may account for a junction end that differs from germline. The chain has TRBV20-1 and TRBJ1-5; D is perhaps TRBD1 (5 bases). Germline values: CDR1 DFQATT, CDR2 SNEGSKA (reference sequence). The CDR3 runs to 13 residues. The DNA for the CDR3 is TGCAGTGCTGGAGACAGTCAAAATCAGCCCCAGCATTTT. Encoded protein: CSAGDSQNQPQHF.

This clonotype was counted many times. The chain links TRBV29-1 to TRBJ2-1, with 8 nucleotides matching TRBD2. Trimming took 7 bases from V and 3 from J; bases not matched to a gene: 5. Germline lookup yields CDR1 SQVTM and CDR2 ANQGSEA. The CDR3 runs to 13 residues. CDR3 region: CSGTSRDYNEQFF. As DNA, the CDR3 is TGCAGCGGGACTAGCCGAGACTACAATGAGCAGTTCTTC.

The rearrangement links TRBV7-3 to TRBJ2-1; TRBD2 matches 11 bases. Germline V CDR1 and CDR2: SGHTA, FQGTGA. The CDR3 spans 19 residues. J lost 8 bases, V lost 1 base, and 16 bases had no gene match. The CDR3 sequence: CASSLKDSGRAGGIDEQFF. The CDR3 region has the DNA TGTGCCAGCAGCTTAAAAGATAGCGGGAGGGCCGGGGGAATAGATGAGCAGTTCTTC.

This clonotype showed up many times. The chain joins TRBV20-1 to TRBJ2-3; possibly TRBD1 or TRBD2 for D (6 bases each). Germline assignment: CDR1 DFQATT and CDR2 SNEGSKA (reference sequence). The CDR3 covers 15 residues. Trimming left V 6 bases short and J 1 base short, with 17 bases between. The DNA of the CDR3 is TGCAGTGCAGCCACTGAGGGGGGTGGCACAGATACGCAGTATTTT. Protein sequence: CSAATEGGGTDTQYF.